Listed below are T cell receptor beta chains from one sample, sequenced in a study of Graves' ophthalmopathy and Graves' hyperthyroidism. Each CDR3 protein is one row after TCRdb ran MiXCR on the multiplex PCR reads. The sample has some 390,000 distinct CDR3 sequences; around 19% are singletons. Specimen: peripheral blood. Source of these receptors: a woman younger than 30 with Graves' ophthalmopathy. The CDR3 runs from the conserved cysteine through the conserved F or W. D genes are given only for firm matches. A row's size may be missing; if present it is once, few, many or a size class.

V	size	J	D	CDR3	DNA
TRBV9	-	TRBJ1-5	-	CASGQGHSNQPQHF	TGTGCCAGCGGGCAGGGACATAGCAATCAGCCCCAGCATTTT
TRBV7-8	many	TRBJ2-7	TRBD2	CASSLEAGRGGEQYF	TGTGCCAGCAGCTTAGAGGCAGGCCGCGGGGGCGAGCAGTACTTC
TRBV30	once	TRBJ1-1	-	CAWNTGTEAFF	TGTGCCTGGAATACAGGGACTGAAGCTTTCTTT
TRBV11-2	many	TRBJ2-7	TRBD1	CASSMDRANEQYF	TGTGCCAGCAGTATGGACAGGGCGAACGAGCAGTACTTC
TRBV7-3	many	TRBJ1-1	-	CASSLNGGWATEAFF	TGTGCCAGCAGCTTAAATGGGGGATGGGCCACTGAAGCTTTCTTT
TRBV7-8	many	TRBJ2-2	-	CASSSGRANTGELLF	TGTGCCAGCAGCTCGGGCCGGGCGAACACCGGGGAGCTGCTTTTT
TRBV6-1	many	TRBJ2-2	-	CASSGFLRGSGELFF	TGTGCCAGCAGTGGATTCCTACGGGGTTCCGGGGAGCTGTTTTTT
TRBV27	many	TRBJ1-5	TRBD1	CASSLSGRGNQPQHF	TGTGCCAGCAGTTTATCTGGCAGGGGGAATCAGCCCCAGCATTTT
TRBV20-1	many	TRBJ2-4	-	CSASPLRGSGNIQYF	TGCAGTGCTAGCCCGTTGAGGGGTTCGGGAAACATTCAGTACTTC
TRBV6-2/TRBV6-3	many	TRBJ2-4	-	CASSPDGLIAKNIQYF	TGTGCCAGCAGTCCGGACGGACTGATAGCCAAAAACATTCAGTACTTC
TRBV11-2	many	TRBJ1-1	-	CASREVGFEAFF	TGTGCCAGCAGAGAGGTTGGGTTCGAAGCTTTCTTT
TRBV19	many	TRBJ1-6	TRBD1	CASRMTGMGYNSPLHF	TGTGCCAGTAGGATGACAGGGATGGGGTATAATTCACCCCTCCACTTT
TRBV19	many	TRBJ1-1	TRBD1	CASSSQGRNTEAFF	TGTGCCAGTAGTTCACAGGGGCGAAACACTGAAGCTTTCTTT
TRBV7-6	many	TRBJ1-1	-	CASSLEMNTEAFF	TGTGCCAGCAGCTTAGAGATGAACACTGAAGCTTTCTTT
TRBV6-1	many	TRBJ1-1	-	CASRKERTLKAFF	TGTGCCAGCAGGAAGGAGCGGACACTAAAAGCTTTCTTT
TRBV19	many	TRBJ2-5	-	CASSGQGPRETQYF	TGTGCCAGTAGTGGCCAGGGACCCCGAGAGACCCAGTACTTC
TRBV6-2/TRBV6-3	many	TRBJ1-6	-	CASSPPKDSPLHF	TGTGCCAGCAGCCCCCCCAAGGATTCACCCCTCCACTTT
TRBV28	-	TRBJ1-1	-	CASQLLGEAFF	TGTGCCAGCCAACTGCTGGGTGAAGCTTTCTTT
TRBV20-1	many	TRBJ2-5	TRBD1	CSARGDSQETQYF	TGCAGTGCTAGAGGGGACAGCCAAGAGACCCAGTACTTC
TRBV7-8	many	TRBJ1-2	-	CASSSTFARADGYTF	TGTGCCAGCAGCTCCACATTCGCCAGGGCGGATGGCTACACCTTC
TRBV30	many	TRBJ2-2	-	CAWSLSGFAGELFF	TGTGCCTGGAGTCTATCAGGGTTCGCCGGGGAGCTGTTTTTT
TRBV15	many	TRBJ1-5	-	CATSRDGWPQHF	TGTGCCACCAGCAGGGACGGTTGGCCCCAGCATTTT
TRBV27	many	TRBJ1-1	-	CASKNGQLEAFF	TGTGCCAGCAAAAACGGACAGCTTGAAGCTTTCTTT
TRBV6-2/TRBV6-3	many	TRBJ1-5	-	CASSYTRGSSNQPQHF	TGTGCCAGCAGTTACACGCGGGGTTCCAGCAATCAGCCCCAGCATTTT